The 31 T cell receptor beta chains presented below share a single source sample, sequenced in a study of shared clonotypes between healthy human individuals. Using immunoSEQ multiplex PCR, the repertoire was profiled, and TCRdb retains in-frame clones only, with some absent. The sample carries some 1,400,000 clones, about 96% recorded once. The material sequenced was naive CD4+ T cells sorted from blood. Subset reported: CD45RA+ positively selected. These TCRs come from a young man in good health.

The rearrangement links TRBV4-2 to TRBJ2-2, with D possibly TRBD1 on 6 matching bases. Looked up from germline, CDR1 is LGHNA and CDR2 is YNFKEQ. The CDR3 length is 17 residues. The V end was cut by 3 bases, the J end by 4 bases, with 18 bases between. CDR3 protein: CASSQTVPGAGTGELFF. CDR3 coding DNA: TGTGCCAGCAGCCAGACCGTTCCAGGGGCCGGCACCGGGGAGCTGTTTTTT.

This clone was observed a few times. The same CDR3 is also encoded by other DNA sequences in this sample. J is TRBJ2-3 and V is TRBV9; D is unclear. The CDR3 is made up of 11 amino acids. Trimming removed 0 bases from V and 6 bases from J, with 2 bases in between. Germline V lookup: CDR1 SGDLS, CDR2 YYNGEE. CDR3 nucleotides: TGTGCCAGCAGCGTAGGGGATACGCAGTATTTT. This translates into CASSVGDTQYF.

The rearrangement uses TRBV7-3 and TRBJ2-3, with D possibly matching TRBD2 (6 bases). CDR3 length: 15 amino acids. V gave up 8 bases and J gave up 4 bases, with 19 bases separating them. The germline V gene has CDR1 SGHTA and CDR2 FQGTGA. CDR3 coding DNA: TGTGCCAGCGCGCCTGACGGGAGTAAGGCAGATACGCAGTATTTT. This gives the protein CASAPDGSKADTQYF.

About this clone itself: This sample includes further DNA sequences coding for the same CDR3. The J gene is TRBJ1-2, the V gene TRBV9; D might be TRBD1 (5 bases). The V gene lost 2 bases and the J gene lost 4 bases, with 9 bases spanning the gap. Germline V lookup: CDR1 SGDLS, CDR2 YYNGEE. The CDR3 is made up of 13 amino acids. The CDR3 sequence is CASSVGTAYGYTF. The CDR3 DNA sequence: TGTGCCAGCAGCGTCGGGACGGCCTATGGCTACACCTTC.

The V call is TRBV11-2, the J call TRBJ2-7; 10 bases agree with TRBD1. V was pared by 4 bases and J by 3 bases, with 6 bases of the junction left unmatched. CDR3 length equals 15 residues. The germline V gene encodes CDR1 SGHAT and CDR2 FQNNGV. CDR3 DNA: TGTGCCAGCAGCTGGGGGGACAGGGGCGTCTACGAGCAGTACTTC. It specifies CASSWGDRGVYEQYF.

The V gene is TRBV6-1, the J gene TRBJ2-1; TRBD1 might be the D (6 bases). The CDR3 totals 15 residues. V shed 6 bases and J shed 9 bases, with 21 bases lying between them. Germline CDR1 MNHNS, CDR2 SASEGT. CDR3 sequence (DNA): TGTGCCAGCAGCCTCGAGGGGGTGGGTCTTGGTGAGCAGTTCTTC. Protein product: CASSLEGVGLGEQFF.

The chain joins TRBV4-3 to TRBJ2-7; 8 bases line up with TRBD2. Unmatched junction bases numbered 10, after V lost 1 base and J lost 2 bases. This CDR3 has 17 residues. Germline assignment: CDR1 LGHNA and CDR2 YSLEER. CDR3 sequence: CASSQAWSREAPYEQYF. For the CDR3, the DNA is TGCGCCAGCAGCCAAGCTTGGTCGCGGGAGGCCCCCTACGAGCAGTACTTC.

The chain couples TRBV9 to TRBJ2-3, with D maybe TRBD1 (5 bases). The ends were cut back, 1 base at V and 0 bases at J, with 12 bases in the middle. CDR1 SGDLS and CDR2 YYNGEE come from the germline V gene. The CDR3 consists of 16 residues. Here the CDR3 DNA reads TGTGCCAGCAGCGTATTATCAGGGTCAAGCACAGATACGCAGTATTTT. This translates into CASSVLSGSSTDTQYF.

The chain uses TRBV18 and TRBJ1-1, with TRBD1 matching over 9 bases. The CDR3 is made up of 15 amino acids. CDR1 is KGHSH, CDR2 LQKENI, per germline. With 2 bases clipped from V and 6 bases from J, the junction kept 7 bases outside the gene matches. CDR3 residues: CASSPLGQGMAEAFF. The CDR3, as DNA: TGTGCCAGCTCACCATTGGGACAGGGTATGGCTGAAGCTTTCTTT. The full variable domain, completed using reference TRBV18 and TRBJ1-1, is NAGVMQNPRHLVRRRGQEARLRCSPMKGHSHVYWYRQLPEEGLKFMVYLQKENIIDESGMPKERFSAEFPKEGPSILRIQQVVRGDSAAYFCASSPLGQGMAEAFFGQGTRLTVV.

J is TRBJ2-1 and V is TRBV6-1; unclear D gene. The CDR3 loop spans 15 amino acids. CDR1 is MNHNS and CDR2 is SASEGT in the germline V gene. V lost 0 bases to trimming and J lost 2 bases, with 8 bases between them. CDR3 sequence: CASSEAEYPYNEQFF. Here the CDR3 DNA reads TGTGCCAGCAGTGAAGCGGAGTACCCCTACAATGAGCAGTTCTTC.

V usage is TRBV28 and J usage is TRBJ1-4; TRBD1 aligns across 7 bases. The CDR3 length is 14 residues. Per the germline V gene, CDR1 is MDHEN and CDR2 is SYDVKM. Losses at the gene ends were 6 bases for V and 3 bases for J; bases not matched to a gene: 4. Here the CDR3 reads CASRDRVSNEKLFF. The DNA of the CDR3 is TGTGCCAGCAGAGACAGGGTCTCTAATGAAAAACTGTTTTTT.

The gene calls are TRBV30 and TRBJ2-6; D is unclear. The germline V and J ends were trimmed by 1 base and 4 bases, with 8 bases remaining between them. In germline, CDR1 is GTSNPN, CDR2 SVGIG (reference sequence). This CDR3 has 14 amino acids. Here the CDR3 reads CAWSAPPGANVLTF. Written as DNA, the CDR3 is TGTGCCTGGAGTGCCCCTCCCGGGGCCAACGTCCTGACTTTC.

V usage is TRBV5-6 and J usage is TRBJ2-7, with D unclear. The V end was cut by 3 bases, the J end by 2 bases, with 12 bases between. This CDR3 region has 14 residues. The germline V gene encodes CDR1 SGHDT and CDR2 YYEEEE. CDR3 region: CASSSYRAPYEQYF. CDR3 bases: TGTGCCAGCAGCTCCTACCGTGCCCCCTACGAGCAGTACTTC.

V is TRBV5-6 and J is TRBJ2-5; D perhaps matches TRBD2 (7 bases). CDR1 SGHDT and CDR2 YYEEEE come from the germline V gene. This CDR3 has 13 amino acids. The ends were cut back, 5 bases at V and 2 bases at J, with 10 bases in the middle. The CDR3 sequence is CASRGGGQETQYF. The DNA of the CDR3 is TGTGCCAGCAGAGGGGGGGGGCAAGAGACCCAGTACTTC. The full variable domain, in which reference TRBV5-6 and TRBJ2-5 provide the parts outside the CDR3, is DAGVTQSPTHLIKTRGQQVTLRCSPKSGHDTVSWYQQALGQGPQFIFQYYEEEERQRGNFPDRFSGHQFPNYSSELNVNALLLGDSALYLCASRGGGQETQYFGPGTRLLVL.

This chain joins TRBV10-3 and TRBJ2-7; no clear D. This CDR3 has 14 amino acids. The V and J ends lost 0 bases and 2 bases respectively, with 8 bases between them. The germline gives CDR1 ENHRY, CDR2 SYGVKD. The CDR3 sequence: CAISESGDPYEQYF. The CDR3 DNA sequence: TGTGCCATCAGTGAGTCTGGGGATCCCTACGAGCAGTACTTC.

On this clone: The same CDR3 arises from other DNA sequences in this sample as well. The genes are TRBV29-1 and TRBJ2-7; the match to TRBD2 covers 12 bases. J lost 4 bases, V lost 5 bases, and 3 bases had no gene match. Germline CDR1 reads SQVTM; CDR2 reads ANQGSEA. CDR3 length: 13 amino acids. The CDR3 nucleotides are TGCAGCGTTAGGACTAGCGGGACGTACGAGCAGTACTTC. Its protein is CSVRTSGTYEQYF.

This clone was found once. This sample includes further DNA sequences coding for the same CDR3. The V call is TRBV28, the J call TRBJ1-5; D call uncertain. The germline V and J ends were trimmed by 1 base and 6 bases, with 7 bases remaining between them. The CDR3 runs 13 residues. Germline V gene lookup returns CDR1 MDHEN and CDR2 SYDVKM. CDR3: CASSLLGIQPQHF. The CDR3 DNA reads TGTGCCAGCAGTTTATTGGGAATTCAGCCCCAGCATTTT. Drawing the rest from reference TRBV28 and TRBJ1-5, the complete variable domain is DVKVTQSSRYLVKRTGEKVFLECVQDMDHENMFWYRQDPGLGLRLIYFSYDVKMKEKGDIPEGYSVSREKKERFSLILESASTNQTSMYLCASSLLGIQPQHFGDGTRLSIL.

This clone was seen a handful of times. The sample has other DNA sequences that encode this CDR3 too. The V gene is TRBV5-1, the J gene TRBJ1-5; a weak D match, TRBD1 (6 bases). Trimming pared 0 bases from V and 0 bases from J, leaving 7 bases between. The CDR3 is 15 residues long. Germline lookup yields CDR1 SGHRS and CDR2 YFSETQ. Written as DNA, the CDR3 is TGCGCCAGCAGCTTGGGGACAGATAGCAATCAGCCCCAGCATTTT. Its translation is CASSLGTDSNQPQHF.

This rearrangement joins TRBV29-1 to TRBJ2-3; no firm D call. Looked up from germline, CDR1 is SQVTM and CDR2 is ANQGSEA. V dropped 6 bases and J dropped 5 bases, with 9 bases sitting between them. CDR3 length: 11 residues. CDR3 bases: TGCAGCGTAGCGCTGGGAGATACGCAGTATTTT. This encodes CSVALGDTQYF.

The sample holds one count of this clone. CDR3 sequence reads: CASSIPGQGARNYGYTF. The DNA of the CDR3 is TGTGCCAGTAGTATACCGGGACAGGGGGCGCGGAACTATGGCTACACCTTC. The chain carries TRBV19 and TRBJ1-2; 12 bases map to TRBD1. V lost 2 bases, J lost 2 bases, and 6 bases stayed unmatched. This CDR3 has 17 residues. The V gene's germline CDR1 is LNHDA and CDR2 SQIVND (reference sequence).

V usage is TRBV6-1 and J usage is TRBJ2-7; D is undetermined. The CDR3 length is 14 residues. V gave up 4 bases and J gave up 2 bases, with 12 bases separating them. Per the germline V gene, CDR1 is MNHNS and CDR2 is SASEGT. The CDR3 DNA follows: TGTGCCAGCAGTGTCAGTCCGATTACCTACGAGCAGTACTTC. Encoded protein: CASSVSPITYEQYF.

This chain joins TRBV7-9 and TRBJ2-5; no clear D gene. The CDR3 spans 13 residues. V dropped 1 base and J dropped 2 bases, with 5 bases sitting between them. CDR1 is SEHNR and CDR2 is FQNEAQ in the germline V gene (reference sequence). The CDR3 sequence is CASSLEGQETQYF. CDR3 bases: TGTGCCAGCAGCTTAGAAGGTCAAGAGACCCAGTACTTC. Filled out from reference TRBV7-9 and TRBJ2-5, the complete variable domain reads DTGVSQNPRHKITKRGQNVTFRCDPISEHNRLYWYRQTLGQGPEFLTYFQNEAQLEKSRLLSDRFSAERPKGSFSTLEIQRTEQGDSAMYLCASSLEGQETQYFGPGTRLLVL.

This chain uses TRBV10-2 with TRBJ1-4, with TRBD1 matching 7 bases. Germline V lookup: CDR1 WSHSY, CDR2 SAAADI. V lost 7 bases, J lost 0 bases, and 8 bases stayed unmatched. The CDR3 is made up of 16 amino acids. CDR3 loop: CASMRAGGTTNEKLFF. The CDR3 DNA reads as TGCGCCAGCATGCGGGCAGGGGGGACAACTAATGAAAAACTGTTTTTT.

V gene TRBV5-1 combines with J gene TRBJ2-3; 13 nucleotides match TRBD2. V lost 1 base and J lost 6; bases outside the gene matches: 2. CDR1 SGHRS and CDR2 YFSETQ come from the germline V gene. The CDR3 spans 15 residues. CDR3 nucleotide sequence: TGCGCCAGCAGCTTGAGGACTAGCGGGAGCGATACGCAGTATTTT. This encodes CASSLRTSGSDTQYF.

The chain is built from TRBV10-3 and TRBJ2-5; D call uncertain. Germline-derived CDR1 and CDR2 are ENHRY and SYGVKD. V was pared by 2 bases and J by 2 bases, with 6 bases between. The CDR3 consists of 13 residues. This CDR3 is CAISEPRQETQYF. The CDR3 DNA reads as TGTGCCATCAGTGAGCCTCGGCAAGAGACCCAGTACTTC.

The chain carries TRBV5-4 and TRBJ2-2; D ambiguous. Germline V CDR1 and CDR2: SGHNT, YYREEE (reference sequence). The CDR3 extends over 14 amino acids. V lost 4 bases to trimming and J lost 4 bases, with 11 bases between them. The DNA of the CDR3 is TGTGCCAGCAGCCATGACACCATCACCGGGGAGCTGTTTTTT. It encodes CASSHDTITGELFF. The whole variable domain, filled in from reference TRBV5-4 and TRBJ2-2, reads ETGVTQSPTHLIKTRGQQVTLRCSSQSGHNTVSWYQQALGQGPQFIFQYYREEENGRGNFPPRFSGLQFPNYSSELNVNALELDDSALYLCASSHDTITGELFFGEGSRLTVL.

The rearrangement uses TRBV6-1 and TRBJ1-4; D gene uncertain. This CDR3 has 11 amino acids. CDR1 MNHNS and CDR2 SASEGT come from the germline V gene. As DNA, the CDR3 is TGTGTCTCTGCTTCGGATGAAAAACTGTTTTTT. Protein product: CVSASDEKLFF.

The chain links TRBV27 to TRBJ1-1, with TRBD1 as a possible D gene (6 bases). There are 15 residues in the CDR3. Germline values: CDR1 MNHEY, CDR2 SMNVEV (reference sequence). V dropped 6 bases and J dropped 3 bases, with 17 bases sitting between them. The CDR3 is CASRDSGAYHTEAFF. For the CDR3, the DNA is TGTGCCAGCAGAGACTCAGGGGCCTACCACACTGAAGCTTTCTTT.

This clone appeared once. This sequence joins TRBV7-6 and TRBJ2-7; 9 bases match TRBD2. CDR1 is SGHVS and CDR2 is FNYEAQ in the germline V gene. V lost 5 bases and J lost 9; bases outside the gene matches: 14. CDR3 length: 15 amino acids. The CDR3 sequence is CASSVGSGSLSRQYF. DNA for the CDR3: TGTGCCAGCAGCGTAGGTAGCGGGAGTCTATCCAGGCAGTACTTC.

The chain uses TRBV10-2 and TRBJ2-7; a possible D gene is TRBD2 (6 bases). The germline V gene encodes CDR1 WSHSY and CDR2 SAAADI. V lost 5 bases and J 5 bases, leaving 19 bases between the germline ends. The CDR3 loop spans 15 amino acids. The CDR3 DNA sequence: TGCGCCAGCAGTACCTTACTGAGGGACTGGCACGAGCAGTACTTC. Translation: CASSTLLRDWHEQYF.

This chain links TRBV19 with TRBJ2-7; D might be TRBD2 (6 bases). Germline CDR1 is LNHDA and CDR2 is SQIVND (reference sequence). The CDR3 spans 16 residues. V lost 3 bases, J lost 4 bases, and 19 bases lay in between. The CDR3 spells CASSISRLDGGYEQYF. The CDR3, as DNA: TGTGCCAGTAGTATCTCTCGACTAGACGGGGGATACGAGCAGTACTTC.